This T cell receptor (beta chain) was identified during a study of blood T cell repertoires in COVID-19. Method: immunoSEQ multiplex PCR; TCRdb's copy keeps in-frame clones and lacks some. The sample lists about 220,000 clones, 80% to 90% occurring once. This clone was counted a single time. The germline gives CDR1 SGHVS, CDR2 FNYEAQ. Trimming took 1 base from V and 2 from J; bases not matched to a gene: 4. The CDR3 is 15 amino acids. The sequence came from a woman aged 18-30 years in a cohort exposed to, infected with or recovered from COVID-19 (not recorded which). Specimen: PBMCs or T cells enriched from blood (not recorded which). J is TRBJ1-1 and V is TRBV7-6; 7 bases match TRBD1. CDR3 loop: CASSLGPGGNTEAFF. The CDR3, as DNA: TGTGCCAGCAGCTTAGGTCCAGGGGGAAACACTGAAGCTTTCTTT. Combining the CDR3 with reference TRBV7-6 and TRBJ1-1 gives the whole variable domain GAGVSQSPRYKVTKRGQDVALRCDPISGHVSLYWYRQALGQGPEFLTYFNYEAQQDKSGLPNDRFSAERPEGSISTLTIQRTEQRDSAMYRCASSLGPGGNTEAFFGQGTRLTVV.